This paragraph covers one TCR beta chain sequence. Its target is not known. This record belongs to a study of cytomegalovirus exposure and HLA in healthy donors. This CDR3 spans 15 amino acids. Germline V gene data show CDR1 as SGHRS and CDR2 as YFSETQ. The J segment lost 5 bases and the V segment lost 0 bases, leaving 5 bases of the junction unmatched. Study-wide points: As confirmed in vitro, a few CMV-associated chains were specific for CMV antigens. Rare TCR sequences dominated, though some public TCRs recurred in many donors. Across HLA loci, a later analysis found differing TCR association rates, with DRB1 most and HLA-C fewest.

Amplification used 60 Vbeta primers and 13 Jbeta primers. Some clones are missing from TCRdb's copy, which holds only in-frame ones; the method was immunoSEQ multiplex PCR. The sample includes around 120,000 clones, roughly four fifths of them seen just once. The sample taken for sequencing was PBMCs. The sequence was obtained from a woman in her 50s in good health and CMV-seronegative. This sequence joins TRBV5-1 and TRBJ1-5, with 7 bases that match TRBD1. CDR3 sequence: CASSLDSQGDQPQHF. DNA of the CDR3: TGCGCCAGCAGCTTGGATTCGCAGGGGGATCAGCCCCAGCATTTT.